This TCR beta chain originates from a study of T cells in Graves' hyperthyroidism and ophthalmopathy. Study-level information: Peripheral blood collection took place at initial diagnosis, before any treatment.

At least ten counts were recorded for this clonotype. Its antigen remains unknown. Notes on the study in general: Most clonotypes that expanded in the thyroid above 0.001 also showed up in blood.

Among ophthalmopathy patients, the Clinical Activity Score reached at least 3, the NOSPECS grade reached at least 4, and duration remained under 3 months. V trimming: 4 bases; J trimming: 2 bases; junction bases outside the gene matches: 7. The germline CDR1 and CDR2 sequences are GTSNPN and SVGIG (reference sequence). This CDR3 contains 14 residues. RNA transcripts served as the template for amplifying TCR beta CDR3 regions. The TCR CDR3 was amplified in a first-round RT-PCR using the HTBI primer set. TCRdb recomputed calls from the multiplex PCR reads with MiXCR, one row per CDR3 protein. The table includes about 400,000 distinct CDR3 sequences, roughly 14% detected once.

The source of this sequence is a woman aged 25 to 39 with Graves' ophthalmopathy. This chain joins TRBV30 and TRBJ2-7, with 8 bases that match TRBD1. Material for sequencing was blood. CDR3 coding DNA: TGTGCCTGGACCAACAGGGGGGTCACCTACGAGCAGTACTTC. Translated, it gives CAWTNRGVTYEQYF.